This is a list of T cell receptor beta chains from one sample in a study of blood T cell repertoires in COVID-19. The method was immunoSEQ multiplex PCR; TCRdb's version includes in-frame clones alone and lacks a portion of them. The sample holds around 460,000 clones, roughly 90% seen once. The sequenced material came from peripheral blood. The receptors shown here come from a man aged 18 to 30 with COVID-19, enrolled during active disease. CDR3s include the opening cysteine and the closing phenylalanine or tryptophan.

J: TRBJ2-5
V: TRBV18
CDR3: CASSPRTSGGQETQYF

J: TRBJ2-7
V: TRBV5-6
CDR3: CASSLTLGQGAYEQYF

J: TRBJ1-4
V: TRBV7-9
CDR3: CASSSDRGAEKLFF

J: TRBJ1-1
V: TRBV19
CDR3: CAASVPYRGVNTEAFF

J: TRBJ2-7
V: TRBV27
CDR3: CASSLLTSGGSYEQYF

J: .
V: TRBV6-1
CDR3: CASSEARQYF

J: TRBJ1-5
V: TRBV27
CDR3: CASSSASTGPQHF

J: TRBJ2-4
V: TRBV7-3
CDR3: CASSSGQGGTKNIQYF

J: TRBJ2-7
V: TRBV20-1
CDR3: CSASMGAYEQYF

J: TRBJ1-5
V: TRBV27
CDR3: CASTLSPDRKGVFSNQPQHF

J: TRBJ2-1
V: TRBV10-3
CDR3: CATSGQDVYNEQFF

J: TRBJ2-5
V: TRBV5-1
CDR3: CASSLASGQETQYF

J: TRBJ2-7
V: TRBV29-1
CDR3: CSVSGDGDYEQYF

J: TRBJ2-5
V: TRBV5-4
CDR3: CASSPGTRGETQYF

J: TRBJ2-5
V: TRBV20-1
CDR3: CSVTRSGAQYF

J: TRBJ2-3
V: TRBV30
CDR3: CAWRQGIGTDTQYF

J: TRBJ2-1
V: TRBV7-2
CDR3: CASSKLAGVANEQFF

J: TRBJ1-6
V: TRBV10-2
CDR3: CASSELSPGTYNSPLHF

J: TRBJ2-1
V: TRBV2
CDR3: CASEKGGQGAHNEQFF

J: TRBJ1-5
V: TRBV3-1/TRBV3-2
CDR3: CASSQGSGPNQPQHF

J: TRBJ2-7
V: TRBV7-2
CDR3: CASSLKGAYEQYF

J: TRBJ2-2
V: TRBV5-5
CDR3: CASSLEVRPIGELFF

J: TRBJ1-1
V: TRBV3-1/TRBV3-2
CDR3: CASSRGTEAFF

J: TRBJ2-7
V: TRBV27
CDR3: CASSHQDDYEQYF

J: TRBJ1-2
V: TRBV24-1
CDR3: CATSEPGVSDYGYTF

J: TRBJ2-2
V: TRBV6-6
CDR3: CASRDPGSTGELFF

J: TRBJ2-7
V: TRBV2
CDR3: CASSGSSWDRVWEQYF

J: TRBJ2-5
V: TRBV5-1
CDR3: CASSLAPGLAAGQYF

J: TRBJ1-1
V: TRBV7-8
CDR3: CASSPGRGAGTEAFF

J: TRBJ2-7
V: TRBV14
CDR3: CASSKRGFYEQYF

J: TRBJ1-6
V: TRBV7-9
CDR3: CASSNRTGLFSPLHF

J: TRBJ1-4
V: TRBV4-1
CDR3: CASSQGGDRGPATNEKLFF

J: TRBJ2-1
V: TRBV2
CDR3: CASSENGQFF

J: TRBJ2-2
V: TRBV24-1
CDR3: CATSERGTGNTGELFF

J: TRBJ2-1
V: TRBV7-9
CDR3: CASSTTGTRNNEQFF

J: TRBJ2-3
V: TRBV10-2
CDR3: CASSVETSGGVGTDTQYF

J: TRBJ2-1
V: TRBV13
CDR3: CASSPLENEQFF

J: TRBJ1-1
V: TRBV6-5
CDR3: CASSHQKRAFF

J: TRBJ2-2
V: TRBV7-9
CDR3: CASSPGTVWTGELFF

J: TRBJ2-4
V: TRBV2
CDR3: CASSVNRDIQYF

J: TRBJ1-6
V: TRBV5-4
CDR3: CASSPGQPYNSPLHF

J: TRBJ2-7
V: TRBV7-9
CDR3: CASSLRGGGAGAPYEQYF

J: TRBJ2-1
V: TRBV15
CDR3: CATSRDLEGGHEQFF

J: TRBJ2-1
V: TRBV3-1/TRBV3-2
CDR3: CASSRSNEQFF

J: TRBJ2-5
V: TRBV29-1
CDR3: CSVEAGLQETQYF

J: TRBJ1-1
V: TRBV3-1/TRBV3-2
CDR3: CASSPWGRLMNTEAFF

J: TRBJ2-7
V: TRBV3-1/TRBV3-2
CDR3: CASSQGNGGFYEQYF

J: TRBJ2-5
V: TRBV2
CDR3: CASTDRRGLRGTQYF

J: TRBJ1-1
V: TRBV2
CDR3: CASRDFSGITEAFF

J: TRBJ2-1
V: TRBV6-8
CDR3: CASSYGLSGGLYNEQFF

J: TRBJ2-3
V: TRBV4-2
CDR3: CASSQEGASGRSTDTQYF

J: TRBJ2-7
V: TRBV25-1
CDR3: CASSGGEKALGVYEQYF

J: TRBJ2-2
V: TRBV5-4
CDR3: CASSFGASGVYTGELFF

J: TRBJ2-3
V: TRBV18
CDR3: CASSPPGRPSTDTQYF

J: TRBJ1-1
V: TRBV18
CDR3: CASSRGQGTNTEAFF